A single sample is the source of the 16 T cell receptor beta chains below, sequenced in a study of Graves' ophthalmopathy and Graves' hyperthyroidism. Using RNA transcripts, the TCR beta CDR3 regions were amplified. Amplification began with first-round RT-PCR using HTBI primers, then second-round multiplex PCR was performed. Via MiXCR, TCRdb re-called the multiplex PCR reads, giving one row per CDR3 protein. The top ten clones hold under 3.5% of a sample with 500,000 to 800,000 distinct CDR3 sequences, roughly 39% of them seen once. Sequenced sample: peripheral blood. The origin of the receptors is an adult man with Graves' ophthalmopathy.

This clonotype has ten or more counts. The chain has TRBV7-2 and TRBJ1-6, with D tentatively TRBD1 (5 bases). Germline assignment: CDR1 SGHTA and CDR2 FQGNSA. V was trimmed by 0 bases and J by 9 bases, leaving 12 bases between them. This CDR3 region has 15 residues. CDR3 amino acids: CASSLAPGIGSPLHF. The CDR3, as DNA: TGTGCCAGCAGCTTAGCGCCAGGGATCGGTTCACCCCTCCACTTT.

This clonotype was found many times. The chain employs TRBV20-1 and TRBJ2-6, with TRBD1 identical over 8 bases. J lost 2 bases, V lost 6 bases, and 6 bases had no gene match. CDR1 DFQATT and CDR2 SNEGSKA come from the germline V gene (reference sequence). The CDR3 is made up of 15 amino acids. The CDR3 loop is CSASGQGAGANVLTF. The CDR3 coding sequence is TGCAGTGCCTCCGGACAGGGAGCTGGGGCCAACGTCCTGACTTTC.

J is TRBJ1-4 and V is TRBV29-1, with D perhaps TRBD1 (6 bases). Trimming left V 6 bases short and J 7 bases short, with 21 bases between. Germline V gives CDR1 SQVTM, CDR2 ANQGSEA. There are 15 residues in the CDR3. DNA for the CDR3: TGCAGCGTCACGGACAGATCGGGGGACACTGAAAAACTGTTTTTT. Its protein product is CSVTDRSGDTEKLFF.

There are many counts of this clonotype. CDR3 sequence reads: CASSLGGKFDEQYF. The CDR3 region has the DNA TGTGCCAGCAGCTTAGGAGGGAAATTCGACGAGCAGTACTTC. The chain links TRBV13 to TRBJ2-7; D is unresolved. This CDR3 spans 14 amino acids. Germline V CDR1 and CDR2: PRHDT, FYEKMQ (reference sequence). V lost 0 bases to trimming and J lost 5 bases, with 11 bases between them.

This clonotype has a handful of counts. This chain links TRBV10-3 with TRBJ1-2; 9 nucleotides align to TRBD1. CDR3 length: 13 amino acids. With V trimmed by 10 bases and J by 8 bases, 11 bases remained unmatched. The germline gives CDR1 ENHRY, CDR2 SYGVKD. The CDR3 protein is CASREYRGHGYTF. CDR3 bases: TGTGCCAGCAGAGAGTACAGGGGGCACGGCTACACCTTC.

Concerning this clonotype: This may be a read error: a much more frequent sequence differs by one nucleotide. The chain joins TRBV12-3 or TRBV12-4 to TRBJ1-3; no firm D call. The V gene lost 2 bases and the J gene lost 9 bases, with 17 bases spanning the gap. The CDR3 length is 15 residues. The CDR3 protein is CASSLMASGVSTIYF. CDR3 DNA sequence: TGTGCCAGCAGTTTAATGGCCTCAGGAGTAAGCACCATATATTTT.

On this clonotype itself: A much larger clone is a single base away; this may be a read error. As DNA, the CDR3 is TGCGCCAGCAGGCGGGACGACAACATTGAAGCTTTCTTT. Translation gives CASRRDDNIEAFF. This chain connects TRBV5-1 to TRBJ1-1; perhaps TRBD1 as D (5 bases). The CDR3 length is 13 residues. CDR1 and CDR2 (germline): SGHRS, YFSETQ.

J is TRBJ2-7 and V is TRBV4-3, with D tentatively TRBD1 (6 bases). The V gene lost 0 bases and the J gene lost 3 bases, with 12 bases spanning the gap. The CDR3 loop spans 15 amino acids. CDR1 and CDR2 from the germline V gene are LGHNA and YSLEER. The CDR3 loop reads CASSQDYRALYEQYF. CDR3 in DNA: TGCGCCAGCAGCCAAGACTACAGGGCGCTCTACGAGCAGTACTTC.

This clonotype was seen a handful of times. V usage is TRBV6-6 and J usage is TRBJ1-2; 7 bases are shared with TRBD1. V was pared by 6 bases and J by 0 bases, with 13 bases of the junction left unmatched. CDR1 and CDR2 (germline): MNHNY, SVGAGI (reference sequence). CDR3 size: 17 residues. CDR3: CASRPGTATHSNYGYTF. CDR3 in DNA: TGTGCCAGCAGACCCGGGACAGCGACACACTCTAACTATGGCTACACCTTC.

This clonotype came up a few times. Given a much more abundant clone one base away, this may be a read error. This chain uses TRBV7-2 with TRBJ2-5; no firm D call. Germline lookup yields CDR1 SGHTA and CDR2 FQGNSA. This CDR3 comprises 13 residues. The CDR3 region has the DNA TGTGCCAGCAGCCAAGGGTTAATAGAGACCCAGTGCTTC. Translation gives CASSQGLIETQCF.

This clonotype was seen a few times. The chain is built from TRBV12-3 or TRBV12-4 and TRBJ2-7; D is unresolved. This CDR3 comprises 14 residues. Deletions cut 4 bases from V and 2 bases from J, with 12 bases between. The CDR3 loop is CASSSLKDPYEQYF. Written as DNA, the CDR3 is TGTGCCAGCAGTTCATTAAAAGACCCCTACGAGCAGTACTTC.

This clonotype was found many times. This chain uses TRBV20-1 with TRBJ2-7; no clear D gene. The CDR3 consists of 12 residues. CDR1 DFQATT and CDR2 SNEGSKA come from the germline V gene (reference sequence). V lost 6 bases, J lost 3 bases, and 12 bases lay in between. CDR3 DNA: TGCAGTGCCGGCGGACGGTACTACGAGCAGTACTTC. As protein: CSAGGRYYEQYF.

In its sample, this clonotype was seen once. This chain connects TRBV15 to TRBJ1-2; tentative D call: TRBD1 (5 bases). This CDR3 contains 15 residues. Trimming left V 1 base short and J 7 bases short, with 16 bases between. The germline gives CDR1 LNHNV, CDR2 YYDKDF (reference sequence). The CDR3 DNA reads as TGTGCCACCAGCAGAGGCCTCGGGGCGGAGGGTGGCTACACCTTC. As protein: CATSRGLGAEGGYTF.

CDR3 sequence: CASSWGQATGELFF. CDR3 coding DNA: TGCGCCAGCAGCTGGGGACAGGCCACCGGGGAGCTGTTTTTT. The chain couples TRBV5-1 to TRBJ2-2; 8 bases line up with TRBD1. V trimming: 3 bases; J trimming: 4 bases; junction bases outside the gene matches: 2. The CDR3 runs 14 residues. CDR1 and CDR2 from the germline V gene are SGHRS and YFSETQ.

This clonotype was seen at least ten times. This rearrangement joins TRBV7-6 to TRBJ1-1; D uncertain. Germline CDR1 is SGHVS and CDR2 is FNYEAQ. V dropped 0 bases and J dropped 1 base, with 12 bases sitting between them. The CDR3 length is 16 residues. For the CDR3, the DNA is TGTGCCAGCAGCTTAGCGGTGGGGAAGACGAACACTGAAGCTTTCTTT. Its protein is CASSLAVGKTNTEAFF.

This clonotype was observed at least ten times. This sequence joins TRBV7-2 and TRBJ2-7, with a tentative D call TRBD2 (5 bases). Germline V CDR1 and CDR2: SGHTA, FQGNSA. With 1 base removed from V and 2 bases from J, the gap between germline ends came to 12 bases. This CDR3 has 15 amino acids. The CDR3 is CASSLGAGRTYEQYF. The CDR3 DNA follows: TGTGCCAGCAGCTTAGGGGCGGGCCGGACCTACGAGCAGTACTTC.